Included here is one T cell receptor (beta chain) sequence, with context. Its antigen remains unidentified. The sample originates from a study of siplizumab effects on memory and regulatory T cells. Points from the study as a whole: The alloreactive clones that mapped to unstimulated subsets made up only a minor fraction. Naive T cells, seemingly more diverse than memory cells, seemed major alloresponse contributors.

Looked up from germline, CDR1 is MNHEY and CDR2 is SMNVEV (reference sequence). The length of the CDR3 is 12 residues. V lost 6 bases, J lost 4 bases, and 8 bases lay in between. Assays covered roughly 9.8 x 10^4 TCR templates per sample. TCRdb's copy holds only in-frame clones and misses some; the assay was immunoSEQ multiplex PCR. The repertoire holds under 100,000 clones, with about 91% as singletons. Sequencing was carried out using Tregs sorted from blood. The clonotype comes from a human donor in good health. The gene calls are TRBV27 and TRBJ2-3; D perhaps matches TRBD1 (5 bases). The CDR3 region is CASRGQADTQYF. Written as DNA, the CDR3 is TGTGCCAGCAGGGGGCAGGCAGATACGCAGTATTTT.